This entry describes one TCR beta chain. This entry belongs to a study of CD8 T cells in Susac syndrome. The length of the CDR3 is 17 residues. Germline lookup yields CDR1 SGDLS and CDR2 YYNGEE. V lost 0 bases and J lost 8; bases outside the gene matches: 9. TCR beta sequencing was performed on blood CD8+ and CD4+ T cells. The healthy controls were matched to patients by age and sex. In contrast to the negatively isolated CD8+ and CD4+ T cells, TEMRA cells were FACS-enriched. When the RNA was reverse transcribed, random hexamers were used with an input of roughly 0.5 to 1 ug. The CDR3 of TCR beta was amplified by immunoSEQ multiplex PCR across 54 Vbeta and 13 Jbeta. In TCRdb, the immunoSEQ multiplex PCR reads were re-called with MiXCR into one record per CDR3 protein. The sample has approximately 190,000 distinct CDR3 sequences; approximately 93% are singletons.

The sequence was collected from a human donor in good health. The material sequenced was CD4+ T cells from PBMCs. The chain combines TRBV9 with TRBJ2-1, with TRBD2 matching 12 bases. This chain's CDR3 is CASSVALSSGGVHEQFF. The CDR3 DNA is TGTGCCAGCAGCGTAGCTCTTTCTAGCGGGGGGGTCCATGAGCAGTTCTTC. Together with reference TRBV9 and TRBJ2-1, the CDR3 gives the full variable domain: DSGVTQTPKHLITATGQRVTLRCSPRSGDLSVYWYQQSLDQGLQFLIQYYNGEERAKGNILERFSAQQFPDLHSELNLSSLELGDSALYFCASSVALSSGGVHEQFFGPGTRLTVL.